The clone carrying this T cell receptor beta chain appeared once. This CDR3 has 16 amino acids. The V segment lost 7 bases and the J segment 4 bases; nucleotides outside the gene matches: 10. CDR1 is PRHDT and CDR2 is FYEKMQ in the germline V gene (reference sequence). The data stem from a study of PD-L1 blockade in urothelial cancer. The overall study: In terms of prior chemotherapy, patients had received 0 to 3 regimens. The authors examined blood 3 weeks (second dose) and 6 weeks after treatment start.

Sample time point: pretreatment peripheral blood. Data came from immunoSEQ multiplex PCR; TCRdb stores just in-frame clones and leaves some out. The sample contains tens of thousands of clones, around 74% of which appear only once. The V and J genes are TRBV13 and TRBJ2-7; 13 nucleotides align to TRBD2. Sequencing used PBMCs, obtained around atezolizumab (anti-PD-L1) treatment. This sequence originates from an older man with urothelial cancer. CDR3 residues: CASTSWTSGRPYEQYF. The CDR3 DNA follows: TGTGCCAGCACCTCGTGGACTAGCGGGAGACCGTACGAGCAGTACTTC.